These 20 T cell receptor beta chains share one sample of origin, sequenced in a study of monozygotic twins with inflammatory bowel disease. For each CDR3 protein, TCRdb gives one entry from its re-call of the 5' RACE reads, without DNA. Here the sample table reports around 450,000 distinct CDR3 sequences. Specimen: blood. The receptors derive from a human donor with ulcerative colitis or Crohn's disease, or a healthy co-twin of an affected twin (not recorded which).

The chain combines TRBV4-1 with TRBJ2-5; TCRdb calls TRBD1, which cannot be checked without DNA. The CDR3 loop spans 17 amino acids. The V gene's germline CDR1 is MGHRA and CDR2 YSYEKL. CDR3 in amino acids: CASSPTGGDRGGETQYF.

The chain couples TRBV3-1 to TRBJ2-1; TCRdb proposes TRBD2, but this gene call is untestable without DNA. The germline V gene has CDR1 LGHDT and CDR2 YNNKEL (reference sequence). This CDR3 has 14 amino acids. CDR3 sequence: CASSEGLVVREQFF.

The chain couples TRBV29-1 to TRBJ2-3. Germline V gene lookup returns CDR1 SQVTM and CDR2 ANQGSEA. This CDR3 contains 13 residues. The CDR3 loop reads CSTTEFLTDTQYF.

This sequence joins TRBV11-1 and TRBJ2-2; the D call of TRBD2 rests on TCRdb alone, since no DNA is present to check it. The CDR3 length is 18 residues. Per the germline V gene, CDR1 is SGHAT and CDR2 is FQDESV (reference sequence). CDR3 residues: CASSLDAFGGVETGELFF. The complete variable domain, with remaining parts taken from reference TRBV11-1 and TRBJ2-2, reads EAEVAQSPRYKITEKSQAVAFWCDPISGHATLYWYRQILGQGPELLVQFQDESVVDDSQLPKDRFSAERLKGVDSTLKIQPAELGDSAMYLCASSLDAFGGVETGELFFGEGSRLTVL.

The chain links TRBV12-3 or TRBV12-4 to TRBJ1-1. The CDR3 sequence is 11 residues long. The CDR3 loop is CAQQRVSEAFF.

The rearrangement joins TRBV7-9 to TRBJ1-4; TCRdb gives TRBD1 as the D gene, but with no DNA this cannot be confirmed. In germline, CDR1 is SEHNR, CDR2 FQNEAQ (reference sequence). The CDR3 sequence is 11 residues long. The CDR3 is CAGAGNEKLFF.

V gene TRBV6-1 combines with J gene TRBJ1-2; TCRdb picks TRBD1, but there is no DNA to check that call. From germline, CDR1 is MNHNS and CDR2 SASEGT. This CDR3 has 16 residues. The CDR3 spells CASTETGAPPSYGYTF.

The chain has TRBV3-1 and TRBJ2-4; with no DNA, the TCRdb D assignment of TRBD1 cannot be verified. Per the germline V gene, CDR1 is LGHDT and CDR2 is YNNKEL (reference sequence). The CDR3 is 16 amino acids. CDR3 region: CASSTFGAERGNIQYF.

The chain couples TRBV12-3 or TRBV12-4 to TRBJ2-7; checking the TCRdb D call of TRBD1 is not possible without DNA. The CDR3 length is 14 residues. CDR3 loop: CASSSGQSTSEQYF.

V gene TRBV11-1 combines with J gene TRBJ2-1. The CDR3 extends over 13 amino acids. The germline V gene encodes CDR1 SGHAT and CDR2 FQDESV (reference sequence). Here the CDR3 reads CASSLGTANEQFF.

The chain couples TRBV18 to TRBJ1-2. The length of the CDR3 is 14 residues. The germline CDR1 and CDR2 sequences are KGHSH and LQKENI. The CDR3: CASSPDRTAHGYTF.

This chain uses TRBV12-3 or TRBV12-4 with TRBJ2-3; TCRdb picks TRBD2, but there is no DNA to check that call. The CDR3 is 15 residues long. The chain's CDR3 is CASSQKRGSTDTQYF.

This sequence joins TRBV19 and TRBJ1-1; there is no DNA to check the TCRdb D call of TRBD1. This CDR3 region has 18 residues. Germline lookup yields CDR1 LNHDA and CDR2 SQIVND (reference sequence). CDR3: CASSASWGNDRKDTEAFF.

V and J are TRBV25-1 and TRBJ2-7; the D call of TRBD2 rests on TCRdb alone, since no DNA is present to check it. CDR1 is MGHDK and CDR2 is SYGVNS in the germline V gene. This CDR3 has 16 amino acids. CDR3 region: CASSIRTSGSLDEQYF.

The V and J genes are TRBV9 and TRBJ2-3; TCRdb designates TRBD2, a call that cannot be tested without DNA. From germline, CDR1 is SGDLS and CDR2 YYNGEE. The CDR3 sequence is 17 residues long. The chain's CDR3 is CASSVAWTSGGKDTQYF.

The J gene is TRBJ1-2, the V gene TRBV5-6. This CDR3 comprises 15 residues. Germline CDR1 SGHDT, CDR2 YYEEEE. The CDR3 loop reads CASSFRTDQNYGYTF.

This chain uses TRBV5-1 with TRBJ2-7; the D gene TCRdb calls, TRBD2, cannot be checked with no DNA. This CDR3 has 16 amino acids. Germline-derived CDR1 and CDR2 are SGHRS and YFSETQ. The CDR3 reads CASSPGPASGTYEQYF.

V is TRBV7-2 and J is TRBJ2-5; TCRdb picks TRBD2, but there is no DNA to check that call. The CDR3 length is 14 residues. CDR1 and CDR2 from the germline V gene are SGHTA and FQGNSA. CDR3: CASKPAGGGETQYF.

The V and J genes are TRBV7-9 and TRBJ2-7. The CDR3 runs 13 residues. Germline assignment: CDR1 SEHNR and CDR2 FQNEAQ (reference sequence). The CDR3: CASSWVGNHEQYF.

The chain recombines TRBV5-1 with TRBJ1-1; TCRdb calls TRBD1, which cannot be checked without DNA. The CDR3 is 14 residues long. CDR1 and CDR2 from the germline V gene are SGHRS and YFSETQ. The CDR3 spells CASRFLTGGTEAFF.